Following are 24 T cell receptor beta chains from one sample sequenced in a study of early T cells in non-severe SARS-CoV-2 infection. MiXCR, applied by TCRdb to the 5' RACE reads, yields one record per CDR3 protein. The sample contains tens of thousands of distinct CDR3 sequences, about 5.5% of which appear only once. The sample taken for sequencing was whole blood. These receptors all stem from an adult who was a healthcare worker with PCR-confirmed SARS-CoV-2 infection or an uninfected control (not recorded which).

This clonotype was counted many times. The chain has TRBV11-2 and TRBJ2-1, with 13 positions matching TRBD2. The germline gives CDR1 SGHAT, CDR2 FQNNGV. The CDR3 sequence is 18 residues long. Trimming cost V 0 bases and J 6 bases; bases outside gene matches: 8. CDR3 nucleotides: TGTGCCAGCAGCTTAGATCTCACTAGCGGGGGGGCCGGCAATGAGCAGTTCTTC. Protein: CASSLDLTSGGAGNEQFF.

This clonotype was seen just once. The rearrangement uses TRBV6-5 and TRBJ2-7, with D perhaps matching TRBD1 or TRBD2 (5 bases each). The germline CDR1 and CDR2 sequences are MNHEY and SVGAGI. The germline V and J ends were trimmed by 10 bases and 4 bases, with 20 bases remaining between them. The CDR3 contains 14 residues. CDR3: CATEGQGVTYEQYF. DNA for the CDR3: TGTGCCACCGAGGGGCAGGGAGTTACGTACGAGCAGTACTTC.

The chain combines TRBV20-1 with TRBJ1-1; D unresolved. From germline, CDR1 is DFQATT and CDR2 SNEGSKA (reference sequence). This CDR3 spans 15 amino acids. V lost 0 bases to trimming and J lost 1 base, with 12 bases between them. The CDR3 reads CSARDTGRTNTEAFF. CDR3 in DNA: TGCAGTGCTAGAGATACCGGACGGACGAACACTGAAGCTTTCTTT.

This clonotype has a count of ten or more. This chain connects TRBV12-3 or TRBV12-4 to TRBJ1-2; 8 nucleotides match TRBD1. V lost 1 base and J lost 8; bases outside the gene matches: 3. This CDR3 has 13 residues. The CDR3 DNA reads as TGTGCCAGCAGTTTAGGGGCAGGGGGCGGCTACACCTTC. Its translation: CASSLGAGGGYTF.

This clonotype was observed at least ten times. The chain combines TRBV27 with TRBJ2-7; 7 bases are a match to TRBD1. The CDR3 totals 15 residues. The germline CDR1 and CDR2 sequences are MNHEY and SMNVEV (reference sequence). Losses at the gene ends were 0 bases for V and 4 bases for J; bases not matched to a gene: 6. CDR3: CASSLSLGTAYEQYF. The CDR3 DNA follows: TGTGCCAGCAGTTTATCGCTCGGGACAGCATACGAGCAGTACTTC.

This clonotype was observed a few times. The chain recombines TRBV5-1 with TRBJ2-2; D is possibly TRBD2 (5 bases). V was shortened by 9 bases and J by 4 bases, with 19 bases between the two germline ends. The CDR3 is 15 residues long. Germline V gene sequence: CDR1 SGHRS, CDR2 YFSETQ. This chain's CDR3 is CATRMGMAGTGELFF. DNA for the CDR3: TGCGCCACCCGTATGGGTATGGCGGGCACCGGGGAGCTGTTTTTT.

This clonotype was picked up a small number of times. J is TRBJ1-2 and V is TRBV6-6; D unresolved. V was trimmed by 0 bases and J by 4 bases, leaving 12 bases between them. There are 15 residues in the CDR3. Looked up from germline, CDR1 is MNHNY and CDR2 is SVGAGI (reference sequence). The CDR3 DNA follows: TGTGCCAGCAGTTACTCGAGCGACGGTAGCTATGGCTACACCTTC. Its translation: CASSYSSDGSYGYTF.

This clonotype was counted many times. The chain recombines TRBV20-1 with TRBJ2-1, with 9 nucleotides matching TRBD2. This CDR3 is built from 18 residues. In germline, CDR1 is DFQATT, CDR2 SNEGSKA (reference sequence). V shed 2 bases and J 2 bases; nucleotides not matched to a gene: 13. DNA for the CDR3: TGCAGTGCTAGACGCCCCAGGGCCAGCGGGAGGACCTACAATGAGCAGTTCTTC. Translated, it gives CSARRPRASGRTYNEQFF.

This clonotype was seen ten or more times. This chain connects TRBV20-1 to TRBJ2-7, with D unresolved. Trimming shortened V by 1 base and J by 3 bases, and 22 bases separated the two germline ends. The germline V gene encodes CDR1 DFQATT and CDR2 SNEGSKA (reference sequence). This CDR3 spans 17 amino acids. The CDR3 sequence: CSARGSPALDSLYEQYF. CDR3 DNA sequence: TGCAGTGCTAGAGGTAGCCCCGCCTTAGATTCCCTCTACGAGCAGTACTTC.

This clonotype was observed at least ten times. CDR3 DNA sequence: TGTGCCAGCAGTTACTTGGGACAAAGAAGGAACACTGAAGCTTTCTTT. This gives the protein CASSYLGQRRNTEAFF. J is TRBJ1-1 and V is TRBV6-2 or TRBV6-3; possible D gene TRBD1, 6 bases. Per germline, CDR1 MNHEY and CDR2 SVGEGT. V dropped 1 base and J dropped 1 base, with 13 bases sitting between them. This CDR3 spans 16 amino acids.

The V call is TRBV20-1, the J call TRBJ2-3, with 9 nucleotides matching TRBD1. The CDR3 length is 16 residues. The trim removed 5 bases at V and 1 base at J, leaving 10 bases unmatched. CDR1 is DFQATT, CDR2 SNEGSKA, per germline (reference sequence). The CDR3 DNA follows: TGCAGTGCTGGCCTACAGGGGGCTGGGGGCACAGATACGCAGTATTTT. Protein sequence: CSAGLQGAGGTDTQYF.

The genes are TRBV9 and TRBJ1-6; TRBD1 might be the D (5 bases). The length of the CDR3 is 14 residues. The V end was cut by 2 bases, the J end by 8 bases, with 11 bases between. Germline V gives CDR1 SGDLS, CDR2 YYNGEE. The CDR3 is CASSVRQQDSPLHF. The CDR3 DNA reads as TGTGCCAGCAGCGTGAGACAGCAGGATTCACCCCTCCACTTT.

This clonotype was counted between two and nine times. The V call is TRBV11-2, the J call TRBJ2-7; D is possibly TRBD1 (6 bases). The germline V gene encodes CDR1 SGHAT and CDR2 FQNNGV. This CDR3 has 14 amino acids. Between the trimmed V and J ends, which lost 0 bases and 3 bases, there was a span of 9 bases. Here the CDR3 reads CASSLDGTNYEQYF. For the CDR3, the DNA is TGTGCCAGCAGCTTAGACGGGACAAACTACGAGCAGTACTTC.

This clonotype was counted only a few times. CDR3 nucleotide sequence: TGTGCCAGCAGTTACACCCCGAACACTGAAGCTTTCTTT. Amino acids: CASSYTPNTEAFF. The rearrangement joins TRBV6-5 to TRBJ1-1; D is uncertain. V lost 2 bases to trimming and J lost 1 base, with 5 bases between them. The CDR3 extends over 13 amino acids. Per germline, CDR1 MNHEY and CDR2 SVGAGI.

This clonotype came up many times. The chain carries TRBV7-2 and TRBJ2-7, with D possibly matching TRBD1 (6 bases). V lost 5 bases to trimming and J lost 3 bases, with 14 bases between them. The length of the CDR3 is 14 residues. Germline V CDR1 and CDR2: SGHTA, FQGNSA. The CDR3, as DNA: TGTGCCAGCAGCCACAAAACAGGGTTCTACGAGCAGTACTTC. Amino acids: CASSHKTGFYEQYF.

This clonotype was seen a few times. The V call is TRBV20-1, the J call TRBJ2-1; 8 bases are shared with TRBD1. Germline loops: CDR1 DFQATT, CDR2 SNEGSKA (reference sequence). Germline trimming cut 6 bases from V and 2 bases from J; bases unmatched to any gene: 15. The CDR3 covers 17 residues. CDR3 coding DNA: TGCAGTGCCGTACATTCGCCGAGACAGGGGCCCTACAATGAGCAGTTCTTC. Encoded protein: CSAVHSPRQGPYNEQFF.

Ten or more counts support this clonotype. This chain joins TRBV18 and TRBJ2-7; a weak D match, TRBD1 (6 bases). The V end was cut by 2 bases, the J end by 6 bases, with 14 bases between. Germline V gene lookup returns CDR1 KGHSH and CDR2 LQKENI. The CDR3 runs 14 residues. CDR3 in amino acids: CASSPGGAFPEQYF. DNA of the CDR3: TGTGCCAGCTCACCAGGGGGCGCATTCCCCGAGCAGTACTTC.

In this sample, this clonotype turned up many times. The chain combines TRBV29-1 with TRBJ2-5; the D gene is possibly TRBD2 (5 bases). Germline loops: CDR1 SQVTM, CDR2 ANQGSEA. There are 12 residues in the CDR3. V was cut by 5 bases and J by 1 base, with 8 bases left in between. DNA for the CDR3: TGCAGCGTTCCCGCGGGCCAAGAGACCCAGTACTTC. Its protein product is CSVPAGQETQYF.

This clonotype occurred a few times. V usage is TRBV3-1 and J usage is TRBJ2-1; D gene uncertain. The V end lost 8 bases, the J end lost 5 bases, and 13 bases lay between the germline ends. The CDR3 is 13 residues long. Germline V CDR1 and CDR2: LGHDT, YNNKEL (reference sequence). The CDR3 region has the DNA TGTGCCAGCGGGAATGACCGGGACAATGAGCAGTTCTTC. Translating gives CASGNDRDNEQFF.

This clonotype was observed at least ten times. The genes are TRBV6-5 and TRBJ2-1; a weak D match, TRBD2 (5 bases). Germline lookup yields CDR1 MNHEY and CDR2 SVGAGI. The CDR3 loop spans 14 amino acids. Trimming cost V 6 bases and J 2 bases, with 11 bases left between them. The CDR3 nucleotides are TGTGCCAGCAGAGGTGGACTTCCCTACAATGAGCAGTTCTTC. Its protein is CASRGGLPYNEQFF.

The genes are TRBV30 and TRBJ1-2; D may be TRBD1 (5 bases). CDR1 GTSNPN and CDR2 SVGIG come from the germline V gene (reference sequence). This CDR3 contains 15 residues. V was pared by 0 bases and J by 4 bases, with 15 bases between. The DNA of the CDR3 is TGTGCCTGGAGTGTATTGCAGGGTGCGAGCTATGGCTACACCTTC. Protein sequence: CAWSVLQGASYGYTF.

V is TRBV5-1 and J is TRBJ2-1; D is ambiguous. CDR1 SGHRS and CDR2 YFSETQ come from the germline V gene. The V end lost 2 bases, the J end lost 3 bases, and 6 bases lay between the germline ends. The CDR3 is 13 residues long. This chain's CDR3 is CASSLGVYNEQFF. The CDR3, as DNA: TGCGCCAGCAGCTTAGGAGTCTACAATGAGCAGTTCTTC.

This clonotype was picked up a small number of times. V is TRBV12-3 or TRBV12-4 and J is TRBJ2-7; 10 bases are a match to TRBD2. After removal of 7 bases from V and 4 bases from J, the junction contained 7 bases not matched to a gene. This CDR3 region has 14 residues. The CDR3 sequence is CASNVEAGGYEQYF. The CDR3 coding sequence is TGTGCCAGCAACGTGGAAGCGGGGGGGTACGAGCAGTACTTC.

There are many counts of this clonotype. The V gene is TRBV6-5, the J gene TRBJ2-2; no clear D. V shed 0 bases and J shed 3 bases, with 8 bases lying between them. Germline-derived CDR1 and CDR2 are MNHEY and SVGAGI. The CDR3 sequence is 15 residues long. The CDR3 spells CASSYSNLYTGELFF. The CDR3 DNA sequence: TGTGCCAGCAGTTACTCGAATCTTTACACCGGGGAGCTGTTTTTT.